This is a list of T cell receptor beta chains from one sample in a study of shared clonotypes between healthy human individuals. TCRdb's copy holds only in-frame clones and misses some; the assay was immunoSEQ multiplex PCR. Of approximately 2.3 million clones in the sample, 80% to 95% were seen once. The sequencing sample was made of naive CD4+ T cells from PBMCs. Receptors were obtained from a man between 18 and 29 years old in good health. Some clones in this sample may be carry-over from other donors' samples. Each CDR3 is given with its conserved first and last residue. Clone size is stated in some rows and not others, as once, few, many or a class when expanded.

size,J,V,CDR3
NA,TRBJ1-4,TRBV18,CASSPTPGEGLFF
NA,TRBJ1-1,TRBV7-3,CASSTRGGMNTEAFF
NA,TRBJ1-2,TRBV30,CAWGYYGYTF
NA,TRBJ2-5,TRBV2,CASREQGVLAETQYF
NA,TRBJ2-2,TRBV5-1,CASSWGSSRPGELFF
NA,TRBJ2-7,TRBV2,CASSEDGVYSYEQYF
NA,TRBJ2-6,TRBV5-6,CASSTRTSGANVLTF
NA,TRBJ1-2,TRBV9,CASSAPFAGQAVGYTF
NA,TRBJ2-7,TRBV28,CASSSPGRGMQYF
NA,TRBJ1-4,TRBV7-7,CASSLVVQGRNEKLFF
NA,TRBJ2-1,TRBV5-1,CASSPETGEPYNEQFF
NA,TRBJ2-7,TRBV27,CASRRQGGTYEQYF
NA,TRBJ1-1,TRBV7-9,CASSSGIGAFF
NA,TRBJ2-3,TRBV7-2,CASSYGTSTDTQYF
NA,TRBJ1-1,TRBV19,CASSIVVNTEAFF
NA,TRBJ2-7,TRBV4-1,CASSQDPSGRSRSYEQYF
NA,TRBJ1-1,TRBV7-2,CASSPGTANTEAFF
NA,TRBJ2-1,TRBV5-1,CASSLAGQSYNEQFF
NA,TRBJ2-7,TRBV9,CASSVGQSTYEQYF
NA,TRBJ1-2,TRBV29-1,CSVSTSRPADGYYGYTF
NA,TRBJ1-5,TRBV6-1,CASRQGPDSNQPQHF
few,TRBJ2-1,TRBV27,CASSRGGTFSGNEQFF
NA,TRBJ2-3,TRBV5-1,CASSLTGQDIDTQYF
NA,TRBJ2-2,TRBV30,CAWSLSTGTGELFF
NA,TRBJ1-1,TRBV5-1,CASRTQGATEAFF
NA,TRBJ2-3,TRBV9,CASSVAGSPADTQYF
NA,TRBJ2-1,TRBV11-2,CASSPPSGRDNEQFF
NA,TRBJ2-7,TRBV27,CASSFSNRRGNYEQYF
NA,TRBJ2-3,TRBV5-6,CASSLRVAGDDTDTQYF
NA,TRBJ2-7,TRBV2,CASSIRTSGAYEQYF
NA,TRBJ1-1,TRBV28,CASSLGGVKNTEAFF
NA,TRBJ2-7,TRBV6-5,CASSGTSGYEQYF
NA,TRBJ1-3,TRBV7-9,CASSLTDTIYF
NA,TRBJ1-2,TRBV5-1,CASSLDGDPSGYTF
NA,TRBJ2-1,TRBV9,CASARQPSSDEQFF
NA,TRBJ1-1,TRBV6-6,CASSPTGGETEAFF
NA,TRBJ1-4,TRBV15,CATSRVPGTGDEKLFF
NA,TRBJ2-7,TRBV18,CASSPRAVRNEQYF
few,TRBJ1-5,TRBV2,CASSEAGGSWPQHF
NA,TRBJ1-2,TRBV18,CASSPNTQTRILGYTF
NA,TRBJ2-5,TRBV4-1,CASSQGPLGETQYF
NA,TRBJ1-1,TRBV5-1,CASSLQGLATEAFF
NA,TRBJ2-5,TRBV5-5,CASSYLRGETQYF
NA,TRBJ2-7,TRBV5-1,CASSLSGLYEQYF
NA,TRBJ1-2,TRBV6-1,CASRTGTDYGYTF
once,TRBJ2-5,TRBV7-2,CASSPRTSGQETQYF
NA,TRBJ1-4,TRBV28,CASSSPGGIELFF
once,TRBJ2-1,TRBV9,CASSADSGRSGEQFF
NA,TRBJ2-7,TRBV19,CASSIRAPARLLEQYF
NA,TRBJ2-7,TRBV5-4,CASSPTGTGTIGASEQYF
NA,TRBJ1-5,TRBV10-3,CAISESGGNQPQHF
NA,TRBJ2-2,TRBV7-8,CASKDGVFETSGRPSTGELFF
NA,TRBJ2-5,TRBV5-1,CASSYRTGEETQYF
NA,TRBJ1-1,TRBV5-5,CASRHPGTMNTEAFF
NA,TRBJ1-2,TRBV7-3,CASSLLPPYGYTF
NA,TRBJ1-1,TRBV28,CASSEGGTVNTEAFF
once,TRBJ2-7,TRBV28,CASSGTSGLYEQYF
NA,TRBJ1-2,TRBV6-5,CATRQSHRYTF
NA,TRBJ2-7,TRBV21-1,CASSKKGNTGADSYEQYF